The rows below give T cell receptor beta chains drawn from one sample of a study of blood T cells in healthy people across ages. MiXCR was run by TCRdb on the 5' RACE reads, yielding one entry per CDR3 protein. The sample shows 450,000 to 700,000 distinct CDR3 sequences, approximately 27% of them seen only once. The sequenced sample was blood. These receptors were collected from a woman between 70 and 85 years old in good health. CDR3s include the opening cysteine and the closing phenylalanine or tryptophan. Each record gives: V gene, D gene, J gene, clone size, CDR3 DNA, CDR3 protein. The D gene is left open where the match is weak. Clone size is stated in some rows and not others, as once, few, many or a class when expanded.

v_call: TRBV30; d_call: .; j_call: TRBJ1-1; clone_size: many; cdr3_nt: TGTGCCTGGAGTTGGGAGGGACCAGCTTTCTTT; cdr3_aa: CAWSWEGPAFF
v_call: TRBV7-8; d_call: .; j_call: TRBJ2-6; clone_size: few; cdr3_nt: TGTGCCAGCAGCCTCCTAGGGTTTGGGGCCAACGTCCTGACTTTC; cdr3_aa: CASSLLGFGANVLTF
v_call: TRBV7-9; d_call: .; j_call: TRBJ2-5; clone_size: .; cdr3_nt: TGTGCCAGCAGCCCAGCCAGTGGAGAGACCCAGTACTTC; cdr3_aa: CASSPASGETQYF
v_call: TRBV29-1; d_call: TRBD1; j_call: TRBJ2-5; clone_size: few; cdr3_nt: TGCAGCGTTGATGAGGGGGCCCCAGAGACCCAGTACTTC; cdr3_aa: CSVDEGAPETQYF
v_call: TRBV6-2/TRBV6-3; d_call: TRBD2; j_call: TRBJ2-7; clone_size: few; cdr3_nt: TGTGCCAGCAGAAACGGGGGACTAGCGGTCTACGAGCAGTACTTC; cdr3_aa: CASRNGGLAVYEQYF
v_call: TRBV5-1; d_call: .; j_call: TRBJ2-7; clone_size: few; cdr3_nt: TGCGCCAGCAGCCTCCGGCCCGCGCGAGGGTCCTACGAGCAGTACTTC; cdr3_aa: CASSLRPARGSYEQYF
v_call: TRBV20-1; d_call: .; j_call: TRBJ2-3; clone_size: few; cdr3_nt: TGCAGTGCTAGAGATTCCCGGCCTAGCACAGATACGCAGTATTTT; cdr3_aa: CSARDSRPSTDTQYF
v_call: TRBV7-2; d_call: .; j_call: TRBJ2-5; clone_size: .; cdr3_nt: TGTGCCAGCAGCATCCATCCAGCGGCTCAAGAGACCCAGTACTTC; cdr3_aa: CASSIHPAAQETQYF
v_call: TRBV7-2; d_call: TRBD1; j_call: TRBJ2-2; clone_size: few; cdr3_nt: TGTGCCAGCAGCTTGGGGGACAGGGTTTATGGGGAGCTGTTTTTT; cdr3_aa: CASSLGDRVYGELFF
v_call: TRBV18; d_call: .; j_call: TRBJ1-2; clone_size: few; cdr3_nt: TGTGCCAGCTCAGCCGACATCGGCCAGGATGGCTATGGCTACACCTTC; cdr3_aa: CASSADIGQDGYGYTF
v_call: TRBV12-3/TRBV12-4; d_call: TRBD1; j_call: TRBJ1-1; clone_size: many; cdr3_nt: TGTGCCAGCAGTCCACAGGGGAGCACTGAAGCTTTCTTT; cdr3_aa: CASSPQGSTEAFF
v_call: TRBV2; d_call: .; j_call: TRBJ2-7; clone_size: .; cdr3_nt: TGTGCCAGCACAAGTTCAGTTACCTACGAGCAGTACTTC; cdr3_aa: CASTSSVTYEQYF
v_call: TRBV20-1; d_call: .; j_call: TRBJ1-2; clone_size: .; cdr3_nt: TGCAGTGCTCCACCCTCAGGCTATGGCTACACCTTC; cdr3_aa: CSAPPSGYGYTF
v_call: TRBV5-1; d_call: TRBD1; j_call: TRBJ2-1; clone_size: once; cdr3_nt: TGCGCCAGCAGCCCGGCTCGGACAGGAGAAAACAATGAGCAGTTCTTC; cdr3_aa: CASSPARTGENNEQFF
v_call: TRBV5-4; d_call: .; j_call: TRBJ2-7; clone_size: few; cdr3_nt: TGTGCCAGCAGCCGACCGGGTGGATACGAGCAGTACTTC; cdr3_aa: CASSRPGGYEQYF
v_call: TRBV20-1; d_call: TRBD1; j_call: TRBJ1-4; clone_size: .; cdr3_nt: TGCAGTGCTTCCAGACAGGGGGTGGGGGAAAAACTGTTTTTT; cdr3_aa: CSASRQGVGEKLFF
v_call: TRBV6-6; d_call: .; j_call: TRBJ1-4; clone_size: few; cdr3_nt: TGTGCCAGCAGTCAGGGCCGGGGCAGAACTAATGAAAAACTGTTTTTT; cdr3_aa: CASSQGRGRTNEKLFF
v_call: TRBV5-1; d_call: .; j_call: TRBJ2-7; clone_size: .; cdr3_nt: TGCGCCAGCACCTCCAATACAGGGCCCTACGAGCAGTACTTC; cdr3_aa: CASTSNTGPYEQYF
v_call: TRBV5-1; d_call: TRBD2; j_call: TRBJ2-1; clone_size: .; cdr3_nt: TGCGCCAGCAGTTGGGGGACTAGCGGGGGCAATGAGCAGTTCTTC; cdr3_aa: CASSWGTSGGNEQFF
v_call: TRBV11-3; d_call: .; j_call: TRBJ1-1; clone_size: .; cdr3_nt: TGTGCCAGCAGCTTAGGGCGGCCCATGAACACTGAAGCTTTCTTT; cdr3_aa: CASSLGRPMNTEAFF
v_call: TRBV6-2/TRBV6-3; d_call: .; j_call: TRBJ1-3; clone_size: .; cdr3_nt: TGTGCCAGCAGTCAACAGAGGGTATCCGGAAACACCATATATTTT; cdr3_aa: CASSQQRVSGNTIYF
v_call: TRBV20-1; d_call: TRBD1; j_call: TRBJ1-3; clone_size: .; cdr3_nt: TGCAGTGCTACCTTCGGACAGGGGGGAAACACCATATATTTT; cdr3_aa: CSATFGQGGNTIYF
v_call: TRBV5-1; d_call: TRBD1; j_call: TRBJ1-2; clone_size: few; cdr3_nt: TGCGCCAGCAGCGTGGGACAGGGCGATGGCTACACCTTC; cdr3_aa: CASSVGQGDGYTF
v_call: TRBV7-2; d_call: .; j_call: TRBJ2-6; clone_size: few; cdr3_nt: TGTGCCAGCAGCCCCGCCATCTCTGGGGCCAACGTCCTGACTTTC; cdr3_aa: CASSPAISGANVLTF
v_call: TRBV2; d_call: TRBD2; j_call: TRBJ2-5; clone_size: once; cdr3_nt: TGTGCCAGCAGTGGGACTAGCGGGGTAGAGACCCAGTACTTC; cdr3_aa: CASSGTSGVETQYF
v_call: TRBV29-1; d_call: TRBD1; j_call: TRBJ1-5; clone_size: few; cdr3_nt: TGCAGCGTACGACAGGGGTTAGAACAGCCCCAGCATTTT; cdr3_aa: CSVRQGLEQPQHF
v_call: TRBV9; d_call: TRBD1; j_call: TRBJ1-4; clone_size: .; cdr3_nt: TGTGCCAGCAGCGAGAGAGGGGGCCGGAGTGAAAAACTGTTTTTT; cdr3_aa: CASSERGGRSEKLFF
v_call: TRBV11-2; d_call: .; j_call: TRBJ2-5; clone_size: .; cdr3_nt: TGTGCCAGCAGCCCCCCCGGGGCCGTCGGGACCCAGTACTTC; cdr3_aa: CASSPPGAVGTQYF
v_call: TRBV12-3/TRBV12-4; d_call: TRBD2; j_call: TRBJ2-1; clone_size: .; cdr3_nt: TGTGCCAGCAGTACCCTGACTAGCGGCTCCTACAATGAGCAGTTCTTC; cdr3_aa: CASSTLTSGSYNEQFF
v_call: TRBV5-1; d_call: .; j_call: TRBJ2-1; clone_size: .; cdr3_nt: TGCGCCAGCGCCTCAACAGGAAGCTCCTACAATGAGCAGTTCTTC; cdr3_aa: CASASTGSSYNEQFF
v_call: TRBV11-2; d_call: TRBD1; j_call: TRBJ1-2; clone_size: many; cdr3_nt: TGTGCCAGCAGCTTAGGAGGCGGGACAGGACCTCATGGCTACACCTTC; cdr3_aa: CASSLGGGTGPHGYTF
v_call: TRBV7-2; d_call: TRBD2; j_call: TRBJ2-3; clone_size: .; cdr3_nt: TGTGCCAGCAGCCGCGGGGGGCCCACAGATACGCAGTATTTT; cdr3_aa: CASSRGGPTDTQYF
v_call: TRBV20-1; d_call: TRBD2; j_call: TRBJ2-7; clone_size: few; cdr3_nt: TGCAGTGCTAGTAACGGGGGGGCCTACGAGCAGTACTTC; cdr3_aa: CSASNGGAYEQYF
v_call: TRBV5-5; d_call: TRBD2; j_call: TRBJ2-5; clone_size: .; cdr3_nt: TGTGCCAGCAGCTTGATTCGCGGGGGGCCGCCCAACCAAGAGACCCAGTACTTC; cdr3_aa: CASSLIRGGPPNQETQYF
v_call: TRBV19; d_call: .; j_call: TRBJ2-1; clone_size: few; cdr3_nt: TGTGCCAGTAGTATTCCGATTTACAATGAGCAGTTCTTC; cdr3_aa: CASSIPIYNEQFF
v_call: TRBV6-5; d_call: .; j_call: TRBJ2-3; clone_size: .; cdr3_nt: TGTGCCAGCAGCTACGTCAGAGGCGATACGCAGTATTTT; cdr3_aa: CASSYVRGDTQYF
v_call: TRBV9; d_call: TRBD2; j_call: TRBJ2-3; clone_size: few; cdr3_nt: TGTGCCAGCAGCGTAGCCCGACTAGCGGGGGCCCTTACAGATACGCAGTATTTT; cdr3_aa: CASSVARLAGALTDTQYF
v_call: TRBV20-1; d_call: .; j_call: TRBJ1-1; clone_size: .; cdr3_nt: TGCAGTGCTTTCCGGGCAATTCCTTGGGAGAACACTGAAGCTTTCTTT; cdr3_aa: CSAFRAIPWENTEAFF
v_call: TRBV12-5; d_call: .; j_call: TRBJ1-4; clone_size: few; cdr3_nt: TGTGCTAGTGGTTTGGGGTTTGAACAACTGTTTTTT; cdr3_aa: CASGLGFEQLFF
v_call: TRBV5-1; d_call: .; j_call: TRBJ1-4; clone_size: .; cdr3_nt: TGCGCCAGCAGCTTGGATTCGGGCCACCGAAATGAAAAACTGCTTTTT; cdr3_aa: CASSLDSGHRNEKLLF